A single sample gave rise to the 14 T cell receptor beta chains below, sequenced in a study of T and B cells in COVID-19 patients. BIOMED2 TRB-A/B primer pools were used in multiplex TRB PCR. MiXCR was run by TCRdb on the multiplex PCR reads, yielding one entry per CDR3 protein. In the table there are some 11,000 distinct CDR3 sequences, over 30% of which are singletons. Each TRB amplification used roughly 230-550 ng of genomic DNA from blood. The material sequenced was blood. The receptors stem from a human donor with active COVID-19.

A few counts support this clonotype. The rearrangement uses TRBV11-1 and TRBJ1-1; TRBD1 aligns across 8 bases. Germline-derived CDR1 and CDR2 are SGHAT and FQDESV (reference sequence). Trimming removed 4 bases from V and 1 base from J; junction bases left unmatched: 5. The CDR3 is 15 amino acids. The CDR3 DNA reads TGTGCCAGCAGCTCAACAGGGGGGGGGAACACTGAAGCTTTCTTT. Its translation: CASSSTGGGNTEAFF.

This clonotype was observed a few times. The chain employs TRBV27 and TRBJ1-4, with unresolved D. This CDR3 has 15 residues. Looked up from germline, CDR1 is MNHEY and CDR2 is SMNVEV (reference sequence). The germline V and J ends were trimmed by 5 bases and 7 bases, with 17 bases remaining between them. DNA for the CDR3: TGTGCCAGCAGTCGAGGGAGGGCCCCGGTTGAAAAACTGTTTTTT. Its protein product is CASSRGRAPVEKLFF.

The chain links TRBV5-6 to TRBJ2-1; D unresolved. Germline V gene lookup returns CDR1 SGHDT and CDR2 YYEEEE. The V and J ends lost 4 bases and 5 bases respectively, with 19 bases between them. The length of the CDR3 is 16 residues. CDR3 sequence: CASSQPRRGWDNEQFF. The CDR3 nucleotides are TGTGCCAGCAGCCAACCGCGCCGAGGATGGGACAATGAGCAGTTCTTC.

This clonotype counts as medium-sized (0.01 to 0.1%). The chain joins TRBV5-6 to TRBJ2-7; 8 positions agree with TRBD2. Germline V gene lookup returns CDR1 SGHDT and CDR2 YYEEEE. CDR3 length: 14 residues. V dropped 2 bases and J dropped 2; count of bases not matched to a gene: 3. The CDR3 DNA follows: TGTGCCAGCAGCTTTGGGACTAGGGCCTACGAGCAGTACTTC. This codes for CASSFGTRAYEQYF.

This sequence joins TRBV6-5 and TRBJ1-1; D call uncertain. The CDR3 sequence is 12 residues long. V was trimmed by 4 bases and J by 2 bases, leaving 5 bases between them. Germline V CDR1 and CDR2: MNHEY, SVGAGI. The CDR3 loop is CASSSVNTEAFF. DNA for the CDR3: TGTGCCAGCAGTTCTGTCAACACTGAAGCTTTCTTT.

This clonotype appeared a few times. The V and J genes are TRBV19 and TRBJ1-5, with 7 bases identical to TRBD1. The CDR3 extends over 16 amino acids. V was clipped by 2 bases and J by 5 bases; unmatched bases: 9. Germline lookup yields CDR1 LNHDA and CDR2 SQIVND (reference sequence). This CDR3 is CASSIQGVKGHQPQHF. CDR3 nucleotide sequence: TGTGCCAGTAGTATACAGGGGGTTAAGGGTCATCAGCCCCAGCATTTT.

By sample share, this clonotype is medium-sized. The chain joins TRBV29-1 to TRBJ2-3; 12 bases line up with TRBD2. The ends lost 6 bases at V and 3 bases at J; junction bases unmatched: 4. In germline, CDR1 is SQVTM, CDR2 ANQGSEA. The length of the CDR3 is 14 residues. CDR3 sequence: CSVAGTSGTDTQYF. CDR3 nucleotide sequence: TGCAGCGTGGCCGGGACTAGCGGGACAGATACGCAGTATTTT.

Only one count was recorded for this clonotype. This sequence joins TRBV29-1 and TRBJ2-2; 7 bases align to TRBD1. The V segment lost 4 bases and the J segment 7 bases; nucleotides outside the gene matches: 6. Germline loops: CDR1 SQVTM, CDR2 ANQGSEA. CDR3 length: 13 residues. The CDR3 DNA reads as TGCAGCGTTGTGTTAGGGGGCCACGGGGAGCTGTTTTTT. Residues: CSVVLGGHGELFF.

J is TRBJ1-5 and V is TRBV6-5; the match to TRBD1 covers 11 bases. V lost 5 bases to trimming and J lost 8 bases; unmatched junction nucleotides: 11. The V gene's germline CDR1 is MNHEY and CDR2 SVGAGI. This CDR3 has 16 residues. The CDR3: CASSRTGTGGYKPQHF. The CDR3 coding sequence is TGTGCCAGCAGTCGTACAGGGACAGGGGGTTATAAGCCCCAGCATTTT.

In its sample, this clonotype ranks as medium-sized. This rearrangement joins TRBV5-4 to TRBJ2-2; D is unresolved. The CDR3 is made up of 13 amino acids. V lost 4 bases and J lost 3, with 7 bases in between. Germline V gene sequence: CDR1 SGHNT, CDR2 YYREEE (reference sequence). CDR3 in amino acids: CASSPTYTGELFF. As DNA, the CDR3 is TGTGCCAGCAGCCCTACTTACACCGGGGAGCTGTTTTTT.

This chain joins TRBV5-1 and TRBJ1-4, with 11 bases fitting TRBD1. The CDR3 is 19 residues long. Germline-derived CDR1 and CDR2 are SGHRS and YFSETQ. J gave up 6 bases and V 3 bases, and 16 bases lay outside the gene matches. The CDR3 protein is CASSSGSGTGGVVDEKLFF. The CDR3 nucleotides are TGCGCCAGCAGCTCCGGTTCCGGGACAGGGGGTGTCGTTGATGAAAAACTGTTTTTT.

This clonotype was seen once. The V gene is TRBV20-1, the J gene TRBJ2-7; 11 positions match TRBD2. Germline V CDR1 and CDR2: DFQATT, SNEGSKA (reference sequence). The trim removed 2 bases at V and 3 bases at J, leaving 3 bases unmatched. This CDR3 is built from 14 residues. DNA of the CDR3: TGCAGTGCTAGATTACTAGCGGGAGACTACGAGCAGTACTTC. Protein sequence: CSARLLAGDYEQYF.

This clonotype was recorded a few times. The chain joins TRBV5-5 to TRBJ1-5; D gene uncertain. From germline, CDR1 is SGHKS and CDR2 YYEKEE (reference sequence). V lost 2 bases and J 0 bases, leaving 6 bases between the germline ends. This CDR3 has 14 amino acids. The CDR3, as DNA: TGTGCCAGCAGCTTTTTCCTTAGCAATCAGCCCCAGCATTTT. Its protein is CASSFFLSNQPQHF.

This clonotype counts as medium-sized. V is TRBV12-3 or TRBV12-4 and J is TRBJ2-1; 9 bases are shared with TRBD1. Trimming removed 5 bases from V and 8 bases from J; junction bases left unmatched: 16. CDR3 length: 17 residues. The CDR3 DNA reads as TGTGCCAGCAGTCCTACAGGGGGCTATTTTCCCGTCGATGAGCAGTTCTTC. Its protein product is CASSPTGGYFPVDEQFF.